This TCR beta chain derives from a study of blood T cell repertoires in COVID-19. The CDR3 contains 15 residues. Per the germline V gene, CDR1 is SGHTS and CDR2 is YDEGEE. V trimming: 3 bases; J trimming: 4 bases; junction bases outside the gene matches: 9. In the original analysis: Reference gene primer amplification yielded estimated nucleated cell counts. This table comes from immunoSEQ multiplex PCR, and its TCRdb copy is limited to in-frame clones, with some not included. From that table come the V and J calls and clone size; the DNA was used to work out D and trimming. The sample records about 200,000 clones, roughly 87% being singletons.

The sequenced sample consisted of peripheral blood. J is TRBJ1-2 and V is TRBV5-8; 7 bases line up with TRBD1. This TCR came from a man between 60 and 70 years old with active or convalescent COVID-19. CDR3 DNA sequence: TGTGCCAGCAGCTCGGGACAGCCTACATCCTATGGCTACACCTTC. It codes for CASSSGQPTSYGYTF.